This T cell receptor (beta chain) was documented in a study of control samples from healthy donors and cancer patients (dated by TCRdb to 2018 to 2020). Comments on this clone: No antigen is known for it. Base-call qualities are not available, and no considerably larger clone is one nucleotide away.

Library creation used the immunoSEQ multiplex PCR assay. TCRdb provides this immuneACCESS table in a form limited to in-frame rearrangements. Some clones are lacking; in checked studies, under half of them reflect an unresolved V gene, and why the rest are absent is not known. In this sample the table shows about 130,000 clones, around 92% of which occur a single time. The ten largest make up 0.5% to 0.7% of the sample. As encoded in the germline V gene, CDR1 is ENHRY while CDR2 is SYGVKD. Relative to germline, V is 0 bases shorter and J is 0 bases shorter, with 11 bases between their ends. The CDR3 has 16 amino acids, counting the end cysteine and phenylalanine. Only the CDR3 DNA is retained, 48 bases long and in frame from the first base.

This sequence uses TRBV10-3 and TRBJ2-5; possibly the D gene is TRBD2, per 6 matching bases. The clonotype originates from an older man with head and neck cancer. Sequences were obtained from PBMCs. The CDR3 is CAISESAGPYQETQYF. The DNA sequence follows: TGTGCCATCAGTGAGTCGGCGGGGCCTTACCAAGAGACCCAGTACTTC.